This T cell receptor beta chain comes out of a study of OX40 agonist ivuxolimab in advanced cancers. Study-level points and caveats: Some of the lowest clonal expansion was seen in partial responders at 0.1-3.0 mg/kg.

The repertoire was sequenced with immunoSEQ multiplex PCR; TCRdb's copy has only in-frame clones and lacks some. This sample yields 70,000 to 80,000 clones, of which 80% to 85% are seen a single time; roughly 4.7% belongs to the top ten. About this clone: The antigen is undetermined.

The germline V gene has CDR1 LNHDA and CDR2 SQIVND (reference sequence). This CDR3 is 16 amino acids long. Trimming left V 8 bases short and J 1 base short, with 20 bases between. The sequenced sample was CD4+ or CD8+ T cells sorted from blood, obtained in a trial of the OX40 agonist ivuxolimab. This clonotype was sampled from an adult with an advanced solid tumor such as melanoma, head and neck, liver or kidney cancer. This chain uses TRBV19 with TRBJ1-1, with a weak D call TRBD1 (5 bases). The chain's CDR3 is CASAGGMSRGNTEAFF. CDR3 nucleotide sequence: TGTGCCAGTGCCGGGGGGATGTCAAGGGGGAACACTGAAGCTTTCTTT.